This note documents a single TCR beta chain sequence. Its antigen is unknown. This sample stems from a study of Tregs in tolerant kidney transplant recipients. General study results and limits: The small number of patients limits these findings pending further validation. Nucleotide sequences could not be compared across some patients' samples due to primer changes.

TCRdb keeps only in-frame clones here, not all; method: immunoSEQ multiplex PCR. This specimen shows some 6,000 clones; the ten leading clones hold 35% to 50%. The nonmyeloablative bone marrow transplants came from related graft donors, with transient mixed chimerism. Unstimulated regulatory T cells (CD4+CD25+CD127-), CD4+CD25- non-regulatory cells, CD4 and CD8 cells were FACS-sorted from thawed PBMCs. Material: CD8+ T cells from blood (PBMCs), obtained 12 months after the transplant. This sequence was found in a human patient who received a combined kidney and bone marrow transplant. Among the T cells, some may be from the graft donor.

Incomplete CDR3 DNA: TGTGCCAGCAGCCAAATAGCGGGAGAGTCCACAGATACG. Translation gives CASSQIAGESTDT. Given in full, the CDR3 is CASSQIAGESTDTQYF. This chain joins TRBV7-8 and TRBJ2-3; 9 bases match TRBD2. The observed sequence ends 3 residues before the CDR3 terminus, with the missing tail filled in from the germline J gene. V was pared by 5 bases and J by 2 bases, with 8 bases of the junction left unmatched. The CDR3 is 16 amino acids. The germline V gene has CDR1 SGHVS and CDR2 FQNEAQ.